This T cell receptor beta chain is drawn from a study of cytomegalovirus exposure and HLA in healthy donors. The PCR had 60 Vbeta and 13 Jbeta primers. The repertoire was sequenced with immunoSEQ multiplex PCR; TCRdb's copy has only in-frame clones and lacks some. The sample shows some 130,000 clones, 60% to 75% of them seen only once. CDR3 length: 14 amino acids. Trimming at V came to 5 bases and at J to 6 bases, leaving 7 bases not matched to a gene. Germline lookup yields CDR1 SEHNR and CDR2 FQNEAQ (reference sequence). Source material: PBMCs. This sequence originates from a human donor in good health. The V and J genes are TRBV7-9 and TRBJ1-1, with TRBD1 matching over 9 bases. DNA of the CDR3: TGTGCCAGCAGCGGGACAGGGAGTGGCGCTGAAGCTTTCTTT. Its translation is CASSGTGSGAEAFF.